The source of this T cell receptor (beta chain) is a study of graft-versus-host responses after intestinal transplantation (dated by TCRdb to the early 2020s). Context from the whole study: The transplants that recipients got were multivisceral, liver-intestinal, or isolated intestinal. Every recipient was given anti-thymocyte globulin induction, then maintenance tacrolimus and steroids for about three years. Bulk TCR-beta CDR3 sequencing was used to track graft-versus-host and host-versus-graft alloreactive T cell clones in the graft, circulation and bone marrow after intestinal transplantation. To identify alloreactive clones, pre-transplant mixed lymphocyte reaction products were sequenced and compared with unstimulated pre-transplant donor and recipient T cells. The cohort enrolled about two dozen intestinal transplant recipients, one of whom was a retransplant, and a few patients without pretransplant specimens were excluded. A peak of at least 4% donor T cells among recipient peripheral blood mononuclear cells was the definition used for donor T cell macrochimerism. Rather than going through the commercial service, samples from a few later patients were sequenced in-house on an Illumina MiSeq and processed with MiXCR. The paper's findings and limits, for the study overall: High GvH to HvG T cell clonal ratios were observed in the allografts of patients with donor T cell macrochimerism. The conclusions were limited by the relatively low number and heterogeneity of the intestinal transplant patients. Early after transplant, peak levels of circulating GvH clones were associated with declines in HvG clones. GvH clones were found in recipient bone marrow, and some of the GvH clones appeared earlier in ileal mucosa or blood, which is consistent with an intestinal mucosal origin.

Library preparation was by the immunoSEQ multiplex PCR assay. For most patients, genomic DNA was isolated using the Qiagen DNeasy Blood and Tissue Kit and was shipped frozen to Adaptive Biotechnologies for TCR sequencing. High-throughput TCR-beta CDR3 sequencing of genomic DNA from most patients was performed by Adaptive Biotechnologies. The source study handled its data this way. Adaptive's ImmunoSEQ software was the source of the TCR sequencing data for roughly 19 patients, while a few other patients were processed with MiXCR and VDJtools. To correct CD4 versus CD8 sorting errors, any sequence found in both subsets at a frequency ratio below 5:1 was removed. CDR3 nucleotide sequences shared between donor and recipient were removed because the origin of such sequences could not be assigned. To count as alloreactive, a clone needed at least 2-fold expansion over unstimulated cells and a minimum CFSE-low frequency of 0.002% (template counts) or 0.001% (read counts). A clone was considered mappable if detected in the sequenced pre-transplant spleen, lymph node, or MLR CFSE-low populations of the donor or recipient. Cumulative frequency of alloreactive clones was calculated as a percentage of all sequences weighted by copy number. TCRdb carries this immuneACCESS record with in-frame sequences only. Its versions omit some clonotypes, under half of them owing to an unresolved V gene in the studies checked, with the rest unexplained. The V and J calls and clone size come from that table; D and trimming were worked out from the DNA. The sample includes 65,000 to 90,000 clones, with more than 85% observed a single time. The ten largest clonotypes hold 7.6% of the sample.

With respect to this clone: The specificity of this receptor is unknown. No base-level quality is on record; no much larger clone is a single base apart.

In the germline V gene, CDR1 corresponds to MGHRA and CDR2 to YSYEKL. From the cysteine up to the phenylalanine, the CDR3 has a length of 14 residues. Left in the record is the CDR3 DNA by itself, 42 bases read in frame from the first base. Taken with the paper, the label for time point translates to: cells obtained before transplantation from donor or recipient. CD3+CD4+ and CD3+CD8+ populations were FACS-sorted from unstimulated pre-transplant donor and recipient cells taken from spleen or lymph nodes. The clonotype comes from a human donor who was the organ donor for an intestinal transplant. The source was unstimulated CD8+ T cells sorted from spleen or lymph node cells, collected before transplant. The chain joins TRBV4-1 to TRBJ2-5; D gene: possibly TRBD1, on 6 matching bases. Judging by the DNA end, TRBJ2-7 fits better; the J call may be wrong. DNA sequence: TGCGCCAGCAGCCAAGGCAGGGGCACCTACGAGCAGTACTTC. It is translated as CASSQGRGTYEQYF.